The entry below describes one T cell receptor beta chain. Trimming took 2 bases from V and 11 from J; bases not matched to a gene: 8. Germline CDR1 SGHVS, CDR2 FQNEAQ. This CDR3 has 14 residues. This specimen comes from a study of cytomegalovirus exposure and HLA in healthy donors. Primers included in the PCR were 60 Vbeta and 13 Jbeta primers. Produced via immunoSEQ multiplex PCR; TCRdb's table is partial and in-frame only. The data contain some 180,000 clones, around 82% of them singletons. The genes are TRBV7-8 and TRBJ1-1, with 10 bases lining up with TRBD1. The clonotype comes from a man between 40 and 49 years old in good health and CMV-seropositive. The sequenced sample consisted of PBMCs. The CDR3, as DNA: TGTGCCAGCAGCTTAACCGGGACAGGGGAAAAGGCTTTCTTT. It yields the protein CASSLTGTGEKAFF.